The clone carrying this T cell receptor beta chain was detected only a few times. Its antigen is unidentified. Constant-segment primers were used for 5'RACE, and the resulting TCR alpha and TCR beta cDNA libraries carried sample barcodes and UMIs. TCRdb redid the calling of the 5' RACE reads with MiXCR, one entry per CDR3 protein. The sample has nearly 350,000 distinct CDR3 sequences, around 13% seen once. The source of the sample is a study of T-cell memory formation after mild COVID-19. Regarding the study as a whole: Researchers found some responding clones in pre-infection memory, a sign that cross-reactive memory joined.

Germline CDR1 and CDR2: MNHNY and SVGAGI (reference sequence). The trim removed 5 bases at V and 7 bases at J, leaving 5 bases unmatched. This CDR3 comprises 14 residues. Sequences were obtained from PBMCs or a T cell subset sorted from them (not recorded which). The clonotype was recovered from a young man who had mild COVID-19 (a few samples of this study predate the infection). Cell type and time point are not known. The chain recombines TRBV6-6 with TRBJ1-4, with 9 bases identical to TRBD1. CDR3 sequence (DNA): TGTGCCAGCAGTGGGGGGACAGGGAGTGAAAAACTGTTTTTT. Its protein product is CASSGGTGSEKLFF.